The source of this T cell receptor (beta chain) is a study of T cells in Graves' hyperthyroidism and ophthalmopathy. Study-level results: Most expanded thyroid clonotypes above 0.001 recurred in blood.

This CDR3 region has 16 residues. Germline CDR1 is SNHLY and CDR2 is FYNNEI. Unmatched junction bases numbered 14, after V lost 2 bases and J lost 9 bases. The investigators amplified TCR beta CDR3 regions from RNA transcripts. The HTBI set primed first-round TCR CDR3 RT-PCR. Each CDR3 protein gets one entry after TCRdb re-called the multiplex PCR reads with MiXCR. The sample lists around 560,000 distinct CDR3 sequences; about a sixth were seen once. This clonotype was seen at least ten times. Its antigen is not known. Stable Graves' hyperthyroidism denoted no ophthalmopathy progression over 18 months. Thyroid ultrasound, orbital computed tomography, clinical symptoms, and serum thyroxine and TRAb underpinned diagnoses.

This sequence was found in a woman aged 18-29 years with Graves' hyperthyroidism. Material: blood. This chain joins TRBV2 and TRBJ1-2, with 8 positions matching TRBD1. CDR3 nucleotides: TGTGCCAGCAGTGAATCCCGGGACAGGCCCCGGATATGCTACACCTTC. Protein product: CASSESRDRPRICYTF.